Described below is a single T cell receptor beta chain sequence and its context. Assay used: immunoSEQ multiplex PCR; TCRdb lists only in-frame clones, some missing. The sample holds more than 95,000 clones; more than 70% are singletons and the top ten take 17%. This specimen comes from a study of blood T cell repertoires in COVID-19. About the study: Spain, Italy and the United States supplied samples that represented acute and convalescent COVID-19.

This sequence was found in an elderly woman in a cohort sampled during active COVID-19. The sequenced sample was peripheral blood.

Here the CDR3 reads CASSLGDRDYGYTF. CDR3 in DNA: TGCGCCAGCAGCTTGGGGGACAGGGACTATGGCTACACCTTC. The chain is built from TRBV5-1 and TRBJ1-2; TRBD1 agrees at 9 bases. CDR1 and CDR2 from the germline V gene are SGHRS and YFSETQ. This CDR3 has 14 amino acids. Trimming took 0 bases from V and 3 from J; bases not matched to a gene: 0.